This T cell receptor (beta chain) was recorded in a study of early stage breast cancer tumors. Sequencing was performed with immunoSEQ multiplex PCR; in TCRdb, only in-frame clones are kept and a portion is missing. The sample shows tens of thousands of clones, approximately 85% of them seen only once. Sequencing was performed on blood. This clonotype was sampled from a person aged 45 to 60 with breast cancer.

CDR3 DNA sequence: TGTGCCAGCTCACCTCAAACAGGGGAGTACTACGAGCAGTACTTC. It codes for CASSPQTGEYYEQYF. The chain carries TRBV18 and TRBJ2-7; 7 bases agree with TRBD1. CDR3 length: 15 amino acids. V shed 3 bases and J 3 bases; nucleotides not matched to a gene: 8. CDR1 KGHSH and CDR2 LQKENI come from the germline V gene.